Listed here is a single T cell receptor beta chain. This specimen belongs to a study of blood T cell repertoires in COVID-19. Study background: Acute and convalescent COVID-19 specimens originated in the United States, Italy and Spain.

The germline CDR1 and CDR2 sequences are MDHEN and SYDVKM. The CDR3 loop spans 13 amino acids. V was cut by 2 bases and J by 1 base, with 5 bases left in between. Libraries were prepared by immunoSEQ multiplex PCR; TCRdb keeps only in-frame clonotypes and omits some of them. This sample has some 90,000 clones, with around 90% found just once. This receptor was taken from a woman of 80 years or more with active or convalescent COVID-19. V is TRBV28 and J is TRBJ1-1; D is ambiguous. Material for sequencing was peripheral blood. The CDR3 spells CASSLGQNTEAFF. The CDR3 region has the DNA TGTGCCAGCAGTTTAGGGCAGAACACTGAAGCTTTCTTT.